These 9 T cell receptor beta chains originate from one sample sequenced in a study of cytomegalovirus exposure and HLA in healthy donors. Researchers ran the PCR with 60 Vbeta and 13 Jbeta primers. Produced via immunoSEQ multiplex PCR; TCRdb's table is partial and in-frame only. The sample consists of roughly 190,000 clones, roughly four fifths of them appearing once. Specimen: PBMCs. Receptors were obtained from a woman in her thirties in good health and CMV-seropositive.

The gene calls are TRBV5-6 and TRBJ1-5, with D possibly matching TRBD1 (5 bases). Germline V gene lookup returns CDR1 SGHDT and CDR2 YYEEEE. V dropped 2 bases and J dropped 2 bases, with 17 bases sitting between them. The length of the CDR3 is 17 residues. The CDR3 loop reads CASSFFRDSAGNQPQHF. The CDR3 coding sequence is TGTGCCAGCAGCTTCTTCCGGGACTCAGCAGGCAATCAGCCCCAGCATTTT.

J is TRBJ1-3 and V is TRBV7-9, with a possible D match to TRBD1 (5 bases). In germline, CDR1 is SEHNR, CDR2 FQNEAQ (reference sequence). The CDR3 is 17 residues long. V lost 5 bases and J 2 bases, leaving 19 bases between the germline ends. DNA of the CDR3: TGTGCCAGCAGCCCCTCGGTGGGGGGTCCAACTGGAAACACCATATATTTT. It codes for CASSPSVGGPTGNTIYF.

The chain couples TRBV9 to TRBJ2-1; a weak D match, TRBD1 (6 bases). From germline, CDR1 is SGDLS and CDR2 YYNGEE. This CDR3 has 15 residues. V dropped 0 bases and J dropped 10 bases, with 17 bases sitting between them. CDR3 sequence reads: CASSVVSGQGPEQFF. The CDR3 bases are TGTGCCAGCAGCGTAGTTTCAGGGCAGGGGCCCGAGCAGTTCTTC.

V gene TRBV12-5 combines with J gene TRBJ1-1, with a tentative D call TRBD1 (5 bases). The CDR3 extends over 20 amino acids. V shed 0 bases and J shed 0 bases, with 23 bases lying between them. Germline CDR1 is LGHNT and CDR2 is FRNRAP. CDR3 loop: CASGLVRGTVSTTMNTEAFF. Written as DNA, the CDR3 is TGTGCTAGTGGTTTGGTACGCGGGACTGTGTCTACAACCATGAACACTGAAGCTTTCTTT. The whole variable domain, filled in from reference TRBV12-5 and TRBJ1-1, reads DARVTQTPRHKVTEMGQEVTMRCQPILGHNTVFWYRQTMMQGLELLAYFRNRAPLDDSGMPKDRFSAEMPDATLATLKIQPSEPRDSAVYFCASGLVRGTVSTTMNTEAFFGQGTRLTVV.

This clone was detected only a few times. The chain uses TRBV10-3 and TRBJ2-3; 11 bases align to TRBD1. Germline V gene lookup returns CDR1 ENHRY and CDR2 SYGVKD. This CDR3 has 13 amino acids. Trimming at V came to 10 bases and at J to 8 bases, leaving 8 bases not matched to a gene. This CDR3 reads CATLGQGAGTQYF. In DNA form, the CDR3 reads TGTGCCACCCTAGGACAGGGGGCTGGTACGCAGTATTTT.

A single count supports this clone. The chain uses TRBV11-2 and TRBJ2-7; unclear D gene. This CDR3 is 11 amino acids long. The germline gives CDR1 SGHAT, CDR2 FQNNGV. Trimming cost V 5 bases and J 3 bases, with 5 bases left between them. This CDR3 reads CASSPYYEQYF. The CDR3 DNA reads as TGTGCCAGCAGCCCCTACTACGAGCAGTACTTC.

The rearrangement uses TRBV28 and TRBJ2-7, with D possibly matching TRBD1 (5 bases). The CDR3 runs 19 residues. Between the trimmed V and J ends, which lost 8 bases and 0 bases, there was a span of 29 bases. CDR1 and CDR2 (germline): MDHEN, SYDVKM. CDR3 in DNA: TGTGCCAGCTCCTCGAAGGCGGCAGGGCTGATGAAGAGCTCCTACGAGCAGTACTTC. It codes for CASSSKAAGLMKSSYEQYF.

The chain's CDR3 is CASSPNVRDSQYF. DNA for the CDR3: TGCGCCAGCAGTCCGAACGTTAGGGACAGCCAGTACTTC. The chain uses TRBV10-1 and TRBJ2-7; 7 bases fit TRBD1. Per the germline V gene, CDR1 is WNHNN and CDR2 is SYGVQD (reference sequence). V was pared by 5 bases and J by 10 bases, with 11 bases of the junction left unmatched. This CDR3 region has 13 residues.

The table lists this clone with a count of one. V and J are TRBV6-5 and TRBJ2-7; possible D gene TRBD1, 6 bases. The CDR3 is 11 amino acids. Trimming stripped 6 bases from V and 3 bases from J, with 6 bases between. Germline V gene sequence: CDR1 MNHEY, CDR2 SVGAGI. The CDR3 nucleotides are TGTGCCAGCAGGGACAGCTACGAGCAGTACTTC. It codes for CASRDSYEQYF.